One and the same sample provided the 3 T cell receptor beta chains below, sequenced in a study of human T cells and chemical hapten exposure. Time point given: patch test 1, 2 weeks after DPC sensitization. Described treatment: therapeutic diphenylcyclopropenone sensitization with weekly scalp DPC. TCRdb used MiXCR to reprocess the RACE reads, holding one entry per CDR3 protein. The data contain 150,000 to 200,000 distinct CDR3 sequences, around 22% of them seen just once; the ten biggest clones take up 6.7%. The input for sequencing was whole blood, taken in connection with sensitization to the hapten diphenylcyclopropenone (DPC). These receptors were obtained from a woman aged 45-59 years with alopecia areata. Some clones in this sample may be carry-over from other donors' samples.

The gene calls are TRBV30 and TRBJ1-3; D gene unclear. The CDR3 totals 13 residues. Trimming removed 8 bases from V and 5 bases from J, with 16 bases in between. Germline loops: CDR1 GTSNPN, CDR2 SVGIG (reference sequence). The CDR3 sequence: CASPGMLRNTIYF. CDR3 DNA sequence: TGTGCCAGCCCGGGAATGCTCCGAAACACCATATATTTT.

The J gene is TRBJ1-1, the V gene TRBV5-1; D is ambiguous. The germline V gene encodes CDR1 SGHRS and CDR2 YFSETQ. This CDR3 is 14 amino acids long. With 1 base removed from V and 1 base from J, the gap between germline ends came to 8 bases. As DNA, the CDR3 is TGCGCCAGCAGCTTGTTCGTTACGAACACTGAAGCTTTCTTT. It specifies CASSLFVTNTEAFF.

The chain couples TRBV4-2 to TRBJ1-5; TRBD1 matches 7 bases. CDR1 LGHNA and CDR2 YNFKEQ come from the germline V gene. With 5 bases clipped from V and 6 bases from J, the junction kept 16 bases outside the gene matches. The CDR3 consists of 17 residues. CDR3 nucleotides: TGTGCCAGCAGCGAGGGCAAAGGGGGCGAGTTCCGTCAGCCCCAGCATTTT. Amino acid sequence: CASSEGKGGEFRQPQHF.